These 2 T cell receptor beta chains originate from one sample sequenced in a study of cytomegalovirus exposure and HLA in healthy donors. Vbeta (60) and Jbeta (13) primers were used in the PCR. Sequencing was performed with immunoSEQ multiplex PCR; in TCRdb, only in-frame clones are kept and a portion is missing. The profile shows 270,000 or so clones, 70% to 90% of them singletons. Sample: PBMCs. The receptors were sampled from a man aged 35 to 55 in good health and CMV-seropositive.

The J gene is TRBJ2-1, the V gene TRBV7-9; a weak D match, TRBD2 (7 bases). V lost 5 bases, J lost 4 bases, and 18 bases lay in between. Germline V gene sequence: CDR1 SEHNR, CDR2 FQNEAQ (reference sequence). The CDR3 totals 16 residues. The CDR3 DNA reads TGTGCCAGCAGCCAGTGGGGGCTAGCGGATTACAATGAGCAGTTCTTC. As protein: CASSQWGLADYNEQFF.

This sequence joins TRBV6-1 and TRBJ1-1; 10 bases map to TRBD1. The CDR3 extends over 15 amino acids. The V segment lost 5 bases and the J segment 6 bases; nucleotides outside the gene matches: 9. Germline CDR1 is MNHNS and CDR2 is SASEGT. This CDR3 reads CASSPPPGQGPEAFF. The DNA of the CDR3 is TGTGCCAGCAGTCCTCCCCCGGGACAGGGGCCTGAAGCTTTCTTT.